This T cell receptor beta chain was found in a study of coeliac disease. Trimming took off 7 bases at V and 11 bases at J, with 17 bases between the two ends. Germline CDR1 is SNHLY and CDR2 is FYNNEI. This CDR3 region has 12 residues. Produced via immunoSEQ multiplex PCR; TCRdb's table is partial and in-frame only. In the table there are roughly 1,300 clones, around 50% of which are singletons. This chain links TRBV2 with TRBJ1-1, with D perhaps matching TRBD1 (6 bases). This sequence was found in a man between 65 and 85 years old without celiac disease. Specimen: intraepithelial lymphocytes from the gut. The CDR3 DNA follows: TGTGCCAGCACTATGCAAGCGGGGGCCGCTTTCTTT. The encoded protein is CASTMQAGAAFF.